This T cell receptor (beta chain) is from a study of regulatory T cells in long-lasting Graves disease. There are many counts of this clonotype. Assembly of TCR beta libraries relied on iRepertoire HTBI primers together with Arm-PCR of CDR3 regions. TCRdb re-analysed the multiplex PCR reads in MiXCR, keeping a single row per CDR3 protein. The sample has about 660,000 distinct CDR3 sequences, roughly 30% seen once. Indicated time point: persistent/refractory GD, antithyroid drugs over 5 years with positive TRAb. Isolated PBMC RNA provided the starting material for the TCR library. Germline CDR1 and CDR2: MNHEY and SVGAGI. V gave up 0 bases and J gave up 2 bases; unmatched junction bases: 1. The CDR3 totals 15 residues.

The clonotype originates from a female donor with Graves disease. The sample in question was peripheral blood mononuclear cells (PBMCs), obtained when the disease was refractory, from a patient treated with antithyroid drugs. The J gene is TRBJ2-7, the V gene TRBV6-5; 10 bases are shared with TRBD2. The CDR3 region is CASSYSTSGAYEQYF. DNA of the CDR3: TGTGCCAGCAGTTACTCCACTAGCGGGGCCTACGAGCAGTACTTC.